This T cell receptor (beta chain) derives from a study of blood T cell repertoires in COVID-19. The overall study: Cohort 3 recovery required two negative PCRs, clearance, or symptom resolution. Donors in the United States, Italy and Spain gave samples during acute or convalescent COVID-19. Nucleic acid was either cDNA or gDNA, and it came from T cells, B-cell-depleted T cells, or PBMCs.

Enrolled through a virtual design, the participants were between 18 and 89 years of age and came from under 30 US areas. Generated by immunoSEQ multiplex PCR, the TCRdb table keeps only in-frame clones and is missing some. Of some 300,000 clones listed, more than 75% are singletons. This CDR3 is built from 16 residues. Germline CDR1 is LNHDA and CDR2 is SQIVND (reference sequence). V lost 5 bases to trimming and J lost 0 bases, with 17 bases between them. V usage is TRBV19 and J usage is TRBJ2-7, with a tentative D call TRBD2 (5 bases). The sequence was collected from a woman aged 60-75 years in a cohort exposed to, infected with or recovered from COVID-19 (not recorded which). Sequencing used PBMCs or T cells enriched from blood (not recorded which). The CDR3 spells CASSLSLGASSYEQYF. The CDR3 coding sequence is TGTGCCAGTAGTCTCTCTTTGGGAGCTAGCTCCTACGAGCAGTACTTC.